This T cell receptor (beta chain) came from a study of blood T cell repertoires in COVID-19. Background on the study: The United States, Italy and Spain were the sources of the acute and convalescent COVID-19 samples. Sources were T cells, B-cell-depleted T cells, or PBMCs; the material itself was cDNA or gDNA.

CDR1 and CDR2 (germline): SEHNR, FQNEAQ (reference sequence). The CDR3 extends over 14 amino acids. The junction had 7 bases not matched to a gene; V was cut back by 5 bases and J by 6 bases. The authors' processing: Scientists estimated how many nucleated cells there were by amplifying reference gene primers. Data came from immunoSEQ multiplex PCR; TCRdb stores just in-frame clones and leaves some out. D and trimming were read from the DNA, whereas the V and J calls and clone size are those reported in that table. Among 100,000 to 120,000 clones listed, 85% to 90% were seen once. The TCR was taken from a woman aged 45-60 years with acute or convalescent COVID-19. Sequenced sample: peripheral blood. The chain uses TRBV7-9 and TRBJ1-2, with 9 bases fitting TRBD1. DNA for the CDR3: TGTGCCAGCAGCCCGGGACAGGGTTTTGATGGCTACACCTTC. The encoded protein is CASSPGQGFDGYTF.